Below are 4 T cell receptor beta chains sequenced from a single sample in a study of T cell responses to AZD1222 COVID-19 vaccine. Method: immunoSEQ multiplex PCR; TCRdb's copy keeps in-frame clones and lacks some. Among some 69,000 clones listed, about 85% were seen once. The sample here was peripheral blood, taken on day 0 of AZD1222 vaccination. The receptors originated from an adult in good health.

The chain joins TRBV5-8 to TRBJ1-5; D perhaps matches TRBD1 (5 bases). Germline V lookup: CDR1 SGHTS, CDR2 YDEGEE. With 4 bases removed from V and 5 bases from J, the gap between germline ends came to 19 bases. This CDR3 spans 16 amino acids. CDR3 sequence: CASSGAGLRGYQPQHF. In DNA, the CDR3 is TGTGCCAGCAGCGGAGCAGGGTTGAGGGGATATCAGCCCCAGCATTTT.

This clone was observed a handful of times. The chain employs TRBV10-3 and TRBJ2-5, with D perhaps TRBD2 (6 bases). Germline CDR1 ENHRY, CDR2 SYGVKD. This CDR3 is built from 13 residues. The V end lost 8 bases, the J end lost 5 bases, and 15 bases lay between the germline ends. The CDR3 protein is CAISFGGAETQYF. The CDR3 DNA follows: TGTGCCATCTCGTTTGGAGGGGCGGAGACCCAGTACTTC.

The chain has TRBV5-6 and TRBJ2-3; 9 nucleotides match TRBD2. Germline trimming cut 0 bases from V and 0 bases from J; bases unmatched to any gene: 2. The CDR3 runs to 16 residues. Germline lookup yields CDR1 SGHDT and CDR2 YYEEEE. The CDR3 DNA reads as TGTGCCAGCAGCTTGGGACTAGCGGCTAGCACAGATACGCAGTATTTT. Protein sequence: CASSLGLAASTDTQYF.

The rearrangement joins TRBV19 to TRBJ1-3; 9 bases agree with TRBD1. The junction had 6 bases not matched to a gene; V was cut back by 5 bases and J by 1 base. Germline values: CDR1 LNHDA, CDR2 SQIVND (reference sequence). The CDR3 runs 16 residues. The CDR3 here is CASSPGTGTSGNTIYF. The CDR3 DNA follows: TGTGCCAGTAGTCCCGGGACAGGGACATCTGGAAACACCATATATTTT.